Included here is one TCR beta chain sequence, with context. The data are from a study of blood T cell repertoires in COVID-19. The V gene's germline CDR1 is SGHDT and CDR2 YYEEEE. The CDR3 runs to 15 residues. V gave up 0 bases and J gave up 6 bases, with 13 bases separating them. Profiled with immunoSEQ multiplex PCR; TCRdb holds only in-frame clones, not every one. The sample records roughly 300,000 clones, more than 85% being singletons. The sample was PBMCs or T cells enriched from blood (not recorded which). The chain couples TRBV5-6 to TRBJ1-5, with a possible D match to TRBD1 (6 bases). This TCR came from a woman aged 25 to 39 who had recovered from COVID-19. The CDR3 region has the DNA TGTGCCAGCAGCTTGGCCTCGGGGGGCGGTCAGCCCCAGCATTTT. Translation: CASSLASGGGQPQHF.